The source of this TCR beta chain is a study of OX40 agonist ivuxolimab in advanced cancers. The CDR3 totals 16 residues. The ends lost 3 bases at V and 3 bases at J; junction bases unmatched: 10. Germline V gene lookup returns CDR1 MGHDK and CDR2 SYGVNS. This table comes from immunoSEQ multiplex PCR, and its TCRdb copy is limited to in-frame clones, with some not included. The sample lists tens of thousands of clones; about four fifths were seen once. The receptor comes from an adult with an advanced solid tumor such as melanoma, head and neck, liver or kidney cancer. The rearrangement links TRBV25-1 to TRBJ2-7, with 8 nucleotides matching TRBD1. This sample comprised CD4+ or CD8+ T cells sorted from blood, obtained in a trial of the OX40 agonist ivuxolimab. CDR3 DNA: TGTGCCAGCAGTGACTCGGTACAGGGGGTGTTCTACGAGCAGTACGTC. Its translation is CASSDSVQGVFYEQYV.